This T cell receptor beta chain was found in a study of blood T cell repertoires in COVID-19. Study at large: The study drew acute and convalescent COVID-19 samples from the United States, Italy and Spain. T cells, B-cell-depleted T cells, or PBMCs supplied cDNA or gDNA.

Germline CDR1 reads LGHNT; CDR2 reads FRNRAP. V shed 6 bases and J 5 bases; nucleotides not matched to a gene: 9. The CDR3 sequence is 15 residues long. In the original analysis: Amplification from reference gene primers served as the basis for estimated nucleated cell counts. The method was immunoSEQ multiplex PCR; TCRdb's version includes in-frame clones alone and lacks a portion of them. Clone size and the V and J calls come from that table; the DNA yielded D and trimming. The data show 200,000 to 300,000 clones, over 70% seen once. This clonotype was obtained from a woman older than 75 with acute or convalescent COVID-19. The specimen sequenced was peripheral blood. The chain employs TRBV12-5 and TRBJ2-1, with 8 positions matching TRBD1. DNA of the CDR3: TGTGCTAGTGGCCCCCGACAGGGGCCCCACAATGAGCAGTTCTTC. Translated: CASGPRQGPHNEQFF.